Detailed here is one T cell receptor (beta chain). The V gene's germline CDR1 is SGHTA and CDR2 FQGTGA. This CDR3 comprises 13 residues. The V and J ends lost 2 bases and 3 bases respectively, with 7 bases between them. A multiplex PCR was run with 60 Vbeta primers and 13 Jbeta primers. The protocol was immunoSEQ multiplex PCR, while the TCRdb copy is restricted to in-frame clones and leaves out a portion. Of under 200,000 clones listed, 73% were seen once; the top ten hold about 4.9%. This sample is drawn from a study of cytomegalovirus exposure and HLA in healthy donors. The receptor's source is a woman between 18 and 29 years old in good health and CMV-seropositive. The rearrangement joins TRBV7-3 to TRBJ2-5, with D uncertain. Specimen: PBMCs. For the CDR3, the DNA is TGTGCCAGCAGCTTAGGCCCAGAAGAGACCCAGTACTTC. Residues: CASSLGPEETQYF.